These 23 T cell receptor beta chains were sequenced from one sample in a study of cytomegalovirus exposure and HLA in healthy donors. The PCR used 60 Vbeta and 13 Jbeta primers. Some clones are missing from TCRdb's copy, which holds only in-frame ones; the method was immunoSEQ multiplex PCR. The sample records about 180,000 clones, roughly four fifths being singletons. The sample taken for sequencing was PBMCs. Source of these receptors: a man between 18 and 35 years old in good health and CMV-seronegative.

DNA for the CDR3: TGTGCCAGCAGCTTAGGACAGGATAATTCACCCCTCCACTTT. Protein: CASSLGQDNSPLHF. This rearrangement joins TRBV7-9 to TRBJ1-6, with TRBD1 as a possible D gene (6 bases). The CDR3 is made up of 14 amino acids. Trimming stripped 1 base from V and 5 bases from J, with 6 bases between. The germline CDR1 and CDR2 sequences are SEHNR and FQNEAQ (reference sequence). The full variable domain, with the rest looked up from reference TRBV7-9 and TRBJ1-6, is DTGVSQNPRHKITKRGQNVTFRCDPISEHNRLYWYRQTLGQGPEFLTYFQNEAQLEKSRLLSDRFSAERPKGSFSTLEIQRTEQGDSAMYLCASSLGQDNSPLHFGNGTRLTVT.

As DNA, the CDR3 is TGTGCCAGTAGTATACCCCCAGGCTATGGCTACACCTTC. Translated: CASSIPPGYGYTF. V usage is TRBV19 and J usage is TRBJ1-2; D remains unclear. Germline V gene sequence: CDR1 LNHDA, CDR2 SQIVND (reference sequence). This CDR3 is 13 amino acids long. V gave up 2 bases and J gave up 4 bases, with 8 bases separating them.

Worth noting for this clone: Distinct nucleotide sequences in the sample also encode this CDR3. The rearrangement links TRBV2 to TRBJ1-2; D is undetermined. Trimming stripped 0 bases from V and 8 bases from J, with 10 bases between. This CDR3 has 13 residues. CDR1 is SNHLY and CDR2 is FYNNEI in the germline V gene. The CDR3 DNA follows: TGTGCCAGCAGTGAAGCAACCAGAGGAGGCTACACCTTC. Translation: CASSEATRGGYTF.

This rearrangement joins TRBV16 to TRBJ1-3; 8 nucleotides align to TRBD1. This CDR3 comprises 15 residues. Per germline, CDR1 KGHSY and CDR2 FQNENV. Trimming at V came to 3 bases and at J to 4 bases, leaving 5 bases not matched to a gene. CDR3 region: CASSHRTGTGNTIYF. CDR3 sequence (DNA): TGTGCCAGCAGCCATCGGACAGGGACGGGAAACACCATATATTTT. The complete variable domain, with remaining parts taken from reference TRBV16 and TRBJ1-3, reads GEEVAQTPKHLVRGEGQKAKLYCAPIKGHSYVFWYQQVLKNEFKFLISFQNENVFDETGMPKERFSAKCLPNSPCSLEIQATKLEDSAVYFCASSHRTGTGNTIYFGEGSWLTVV.

The chain recombines TRBV11-3 with TRBJ2-7; 10 nucleotides agree with TRBD1. The CDR3 consists of 14 residues. V lost 3 bases to trimming and J lost 5 bases; unmatched junction nucleotides: 4. The V gene's germline CDR1 is SGHNT and CDR2 YENEEA. The CDR3 reads CASSFDRGRDEQYF. The CDR3 DNA follows: TGTGCCAGCAGCTTCGACAGGGGGCGAGACGAGCAGTACTTC.

This clone was recorded a few times. The chain recombines TRBV28 with TRBJ2-7; D might be TRBD2 (6 bases). The ends were cut back, 6 bases at V and 2 bases at J, with 17 bases in the middle. Germline V CDR1 and CDR2: MDHEN, SYDVKM. The CDR3 runs to 15 residues. Here the CDR3 DNA reads TGTGCCAGCAGAGGGAGGAAGAACTTCCCCTACGAGCAGTACTTC. Translating gives CASRGRKNFPYEQYF.

The genes are TRBV6-5 and TRBJ2-7; D may be TRBD2 (6 bases). The CDR3 is made up of 14 amino acids. V lost 6 bases and J 1 base, leaving 13 bases between the germline ends. CDR1 is MNHEY, CDR2 SVGAGI, per germline. The CDR3 reads CASSSGYGSYEQYF. The CDR3 region has the DNA TGTGCCAGCAGCAGCGGGTATGGGTCCTACGAGCAGTACTTC.

The J gene is TRBJ2-2, the V gene TRBV27; TRBD2 matches 10 bases. CDR1 and CDR2 from the germline V gene are MNHEY and SMNVEV (reference sequence). The CDR3 length is 17 residues. Trimming took 5 bases from V and 2 from J; bases not matched to a gene: 8. CDR3 sequence reads: CASSPDTSGINTGELFF. CDR3 nucleotides: TGTGCCAGCAGTCCCGACACTAGCGGGATAAACACCGGGGAGCTGTTTTTT.

This clone occurred a few times. J is TRBJ2-2 and V is TRBV10-3; 9 bases are shared with TRBD1. The trim removed 6 bases at V and 0 bases at J, leaving 5 bases unmatched. CDR1 and CDR2 from the germline V gene are ENHRY and SYGVKD. The length of the CDR3 is 16 residues. The chain's CDR3 is CAISGTGRANTGELFF. The CDR3 DNA reads as TGTGCCATCAGCGGGACAGGGAGGGCGAACACCGGGGAGCTGTTTTTT.

The genes are TRBV9 and TRBJ2-7; no firm D call. V gave up 0 bases and J gave up 4 bases, with 11 bases separating them. Germline V gives CDR1 SGDLS, CDR2 YYNGEE. The CDR3 spans 14 residues. CDR3 sequence reads: CASSVESDRYEQYF. CDR3 DNA sequence: TGTGCCAGCAGCGTAGAGTCCGATCGGTACGAGCAGTACTTC.

This clone was observed a few times. The genes are TRBV25-1 and TRBJ2-1; D is ambiguous. CDR3 length: 12 amino acids. V was shortened by 4 bases and J by 3 bases, with 4 bases between the two germline ends. Germline loops: CDR1 MGHDK, CDR2 SYGVNS. The CDR3 sequence is CASSAGYNEQFF. Written as DNA, the CDR3 is TGTGCCAGCAGTGCGGGCTACAATGAGCAGTTCTTC.

The V call is TRBV19, the J call TRBJ1-6, with 7 bases lining up with TRBD1. Per the germline V gene, CDR1 is LNHDA and CDR2 is SQIVND (reference sequence). The CDR3 consists of 16 residues. V lost 6 bases, J lost 10 bases, and 15 bases stayed unmatched. The CDR3: CASSDHQGVYRSPLHF. CDR3 bases: TGTGCCAGTAGCGACCACCAGGGGGTGTATAGGTCACCCCTCCACTTT.

This clone was detected only a few times. The chain links TRBV5-4 to TRBJ2-7, with D hard to call. Germline CDR1 and CDR2: SGHNT and YYREEE (reference sequence). The CDR3 extends over 13 amino acids. V lost 4 bases and J 4 bases, leaving 12 bases between the germline ends. CDR3 sequence: CASSRSDFYEQYF. The CDR3 DNA reads TGTGCCAGCAGCCGAAGCGATTTTTACGAGCAGTACTTC.

The CDR3 sequence is CASSESGGDQPQHF. The CDR3 coding sequence is TGCGCCAGCAGTGAGTCGGGAGGGGATCAGCCCCAGCATTTT. The chain combines TRBV10-2 with TRBJ1-5; a possible D gene is TRBD1 (5 bases). Germline-derived CDR1 and CDR2 are WSHSY and SAAADI. The germline V and J ends were trimmed by 0 bases and 5 bases, with 8 bases remaining between them. There are 14 residues in the CDR3.

The CDR3 DNA follows: TGTGCCAGTAGTATAGACGCCTCTCGGGGGCAGCCCCAGCATTTT. Its protein is CASSIDASRGQPQHF. V usage is TRBV19 and J usage is TRBJ1-5; the D gene is possibly TRBD1 (5 bases). Germline CDR1 is LNHDA and CDR2 is SQIVND (reference sequence). The CDR3 covers 15 residues. Deletions cut 0 bases from V and 7 bases from J, with 13 bases between.

The chain couples TRBV11-2 to TRBJ2-3, with a tentative D call TRBD2 (6 bases). The length of the CDR3 is 15 residues. The germline V gene encodes CDR1 SGHAT and CDR2 FQNNGV. The V end lost 1 base, the J end lost 5 bases, and 13 bases lay between the germline ends. For the CDR3, the DNA is TGTGCCAGCAGCTTAGGTGGGACTCCCAAAGATACGCAGTATTTT. Amino acids: CASSLGGTPKDTQYF.

The rearrangement uses TRBV29-1 and TRBJ1-5, with D maybe TRBD1 (5 bases). V was clipped by 6 bases and J by 4 bases, with 10 bases between them. This CDR3 comprises 12 residues. Germline CDR1 SQVTM, CDR2 ANQGSEA. The CDR3 coding sequence is TGCAGCGTATCAGGGCCGAATCAGCCCCAGCATTTT. Its translation: CSVSGPNQPQHF.

The gene calls are TRBV6-5 and TRBJ2-7, with TRBD1 matching 7 bases. The V segment lost 5 bases and the J segment 2 bases; nucleotides outside the gene matches: 6. CDR1 MNHEY and CDR2 SVGAGI come from the germline V gene. The CDR3 is made up of 14 amino acids. The CDR3, as DNA: TGTGCCAGCAGTGCACCGGGACAGCCCTACGAGCAGTACTTC. It is translated as CASSAPGQPYEQYF.

This chain links TRBV28 with TRBJ1-6, with 8 nucleotides matching TRBD1. V shed 7 bases, J shed 8 bases, and the junction held 10 bases outside the gene matches. CDR1 and CDR2 (germline): MDHEN, SYDVKM. This CDR3 has 15 amino acids. The CDR3 coding sequence is TGTGCCAGCATGCCTTTCCGGGACAGGTATTCACCCCTCCACTTT. As protein: CASMPFRDRYSPLHF.

The chain uses TRBV28 and TRBJ2-3, with 8 bases aligning to TRBD1. The CDR3 length is 13 residues. V gave up 6 bases and J gave up 1 base; unmatched junction bases: 0. Germline CDR1 is MDHEN and CDR2 is SYDVKM. The CDR3 protein is CASRTGGTDTQYF. The CDR3 bases are TGTGCCAGCAGGACAGGGGGCACAGATACGCAGTATTTT.

The rearrangement links TRBV19 to TRBJ1-3; TRBD1 agrees at 8 bases. Trimming at V came to 5 bases and at J to 4 bases, leaving 13 bases not matched to a gene. This CDR3 is 17 amino acids long. Germline V gene data show CDR1 as LNHDA and CDR2 as SQIVND (reference sequence). The CDR3 DNA sequence: TGTGCCAGTAGTCCATCCTCCAGGGGGCGAGAAGGAAACACCATATATTTT. It translates to CASSPSSRGREGNTIYF.

The chain is built from TRBV6-1 and TRBJ1-2; D is unclear. This CDR3 region has 15 residues. Germline V gene lookup returns CDR1 MNHNS and CDR2 SASEGT. Between the trimmed V and J ends, which lost 0 bases and 5 bases, there was a span of 13 bases. CDR3 in DNA: TGTGCCAGCAGTGAAGCGGGTTGGGCAGTTTATGGCTACACCTTC. As protein: CASSEAGWAVYGYTF.

This clone is a singleton in its sample. Other nucleotide sequences from this sample produce the same CDR3. The chain has TRBV2 and TRBJ2-2; TRBD2 agrees at 12 bases. The CDR3 is made up of 17 amino acids. Germline CDR1 is SNHLY and CDR2 is FYNNEI. Trimming took 4 bases from V and 0 from J; bases not matched to a gene: 3. For the CDR3, the DNA is TGTGCCAGCAGTGTCACTAGCGGGAGGACGAACACCGGGGAGCTGTTTTTT. As protein: CASSVTSGRTNTGELFF.